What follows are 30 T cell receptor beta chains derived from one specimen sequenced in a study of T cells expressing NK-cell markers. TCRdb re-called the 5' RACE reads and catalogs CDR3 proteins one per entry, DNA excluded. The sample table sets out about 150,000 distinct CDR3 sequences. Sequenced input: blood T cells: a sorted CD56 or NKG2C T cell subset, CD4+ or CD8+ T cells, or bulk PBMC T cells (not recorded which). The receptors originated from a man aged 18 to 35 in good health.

The CDR3 loop reads CASSYRADGNEQFF. V usage is TRBV6-5 and J usage is TRBJ2-1; TCRdb's D call of TRBD2 is untestable without DNA. Germline CDR1 reads MNHEY; CDR2 reads SVGAGI. This CDR3 is built from 14 residues.

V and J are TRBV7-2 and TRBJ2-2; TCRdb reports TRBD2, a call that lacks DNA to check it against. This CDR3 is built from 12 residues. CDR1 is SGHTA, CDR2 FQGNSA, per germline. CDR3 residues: CASSYGGGELFF.

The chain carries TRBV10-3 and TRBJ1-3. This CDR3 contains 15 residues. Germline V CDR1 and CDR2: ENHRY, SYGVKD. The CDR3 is CASVDPRSSGNTIYF.

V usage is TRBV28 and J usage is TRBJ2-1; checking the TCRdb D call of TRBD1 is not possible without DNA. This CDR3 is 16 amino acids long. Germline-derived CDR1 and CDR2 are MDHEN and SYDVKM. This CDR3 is CASSSPWGQINNEQFF.

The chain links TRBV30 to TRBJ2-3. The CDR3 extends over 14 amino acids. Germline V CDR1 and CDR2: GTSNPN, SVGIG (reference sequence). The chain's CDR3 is CAWSVLASTDTQYF. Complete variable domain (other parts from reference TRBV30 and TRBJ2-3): SQTIHQWPATLVQPVGSPLSLECTVEGTSNPNLYWYRQAAGRGLQLLFYSVGIGQISSEVPQNLSASRPQDRQFILSSKKLLLSDSGFYLCAWSVLASTDTQYFGPGTRLTVL.

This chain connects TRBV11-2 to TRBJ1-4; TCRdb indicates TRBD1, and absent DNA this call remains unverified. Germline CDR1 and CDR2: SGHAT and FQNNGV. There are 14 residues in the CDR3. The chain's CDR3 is CASSSRGSREKLFF.

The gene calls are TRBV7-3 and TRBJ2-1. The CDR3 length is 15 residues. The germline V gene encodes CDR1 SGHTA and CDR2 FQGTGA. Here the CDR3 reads CASSLTMVGYNEQFF. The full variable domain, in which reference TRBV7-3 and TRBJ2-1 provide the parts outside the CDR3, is GAGVSQTPSNKVTEKGKYVELRCDPISGHTALYWYRQSLGQGPEFLIYFQGTGAADDSGLPNDRFFAVRPEGSVSTLKIQRTERGDSAVYLCASSLTMVGYNEQFFGPGTRLTVL.

The CDR3 is CSVEDLQRATSTDTQYF. V is TRBV29-1 and J is TRBJ2-3. Germline V gives CDR1 SQVTM, CDR2 ANQGSEA. The CDR3 contains 17 residues.

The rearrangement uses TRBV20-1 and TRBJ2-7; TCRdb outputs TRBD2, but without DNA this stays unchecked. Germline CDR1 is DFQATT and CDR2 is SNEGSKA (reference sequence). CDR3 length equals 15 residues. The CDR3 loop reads CSARGLAGGLYEQYF.

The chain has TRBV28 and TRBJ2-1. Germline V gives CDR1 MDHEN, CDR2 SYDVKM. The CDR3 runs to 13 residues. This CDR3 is CASSPAYYNEQFF.

The chain's CDR3 is CASSEAGGGLTYGYTF. The V call is TRBV2, the J call TRBJ1-2; TCRdb selects TRBD1, and the lack of DNA leaves this call unchecked. Germline CDR1 SNHLY, CDR2 FYNNEI. The CDR3 is 16 residues long.

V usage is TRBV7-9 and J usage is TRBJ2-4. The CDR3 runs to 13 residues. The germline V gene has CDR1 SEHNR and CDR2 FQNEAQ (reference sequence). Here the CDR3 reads CASSPRWENIQYF.

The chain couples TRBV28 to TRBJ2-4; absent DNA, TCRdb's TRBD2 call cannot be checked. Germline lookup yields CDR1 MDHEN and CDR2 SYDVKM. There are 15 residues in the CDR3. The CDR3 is CASNRTPGLTNIQYF. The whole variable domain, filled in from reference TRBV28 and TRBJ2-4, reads DVKVTQSSRYLVKRTGEKVFLECVQDMDHENMFWYRQDPGLGLRLIYFSYDVKMKEKGDIPEGYSVSREKKERFSLILESASTNQTSMYLCASNRTPGLTNIQYFGAGTRLSVL.

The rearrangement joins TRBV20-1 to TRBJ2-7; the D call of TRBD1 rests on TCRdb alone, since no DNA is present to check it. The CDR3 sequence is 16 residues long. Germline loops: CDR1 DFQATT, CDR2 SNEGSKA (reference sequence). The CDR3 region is CSARGGATALYYEQYF.

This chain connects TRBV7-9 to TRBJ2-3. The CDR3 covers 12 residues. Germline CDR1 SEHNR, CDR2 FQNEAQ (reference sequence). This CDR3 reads CASSSERDTQYF.

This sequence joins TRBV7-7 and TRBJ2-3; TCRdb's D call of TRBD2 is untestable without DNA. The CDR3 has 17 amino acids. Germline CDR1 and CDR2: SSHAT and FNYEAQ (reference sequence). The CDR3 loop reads CASSPLAGGAPTDTQYF.

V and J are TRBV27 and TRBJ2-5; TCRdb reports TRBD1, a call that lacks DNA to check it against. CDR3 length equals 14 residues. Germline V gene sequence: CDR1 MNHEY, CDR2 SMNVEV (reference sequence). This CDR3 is CASKDGQGQETQYF.

This CDR3 reads CASSLPPAGELFF. The chain recombines TRBV7-9 with TRBJ2-2; as DNA is missing, the TRBD1 call by TCRdb cannot be tested. Germline V gene data show CDR1 as SEHNR and CDR2 as FQNEAQ (reference sequence). The CDR3 runs to 13 residues.

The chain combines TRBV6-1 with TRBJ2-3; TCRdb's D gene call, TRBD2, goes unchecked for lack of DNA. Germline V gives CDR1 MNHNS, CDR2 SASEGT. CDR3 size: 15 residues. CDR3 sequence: CASSPSPWASDTQYF.

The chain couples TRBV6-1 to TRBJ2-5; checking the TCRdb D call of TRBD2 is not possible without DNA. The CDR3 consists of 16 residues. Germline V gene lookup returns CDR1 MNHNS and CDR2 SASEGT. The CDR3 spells CASSQVVAGAQETQYF.

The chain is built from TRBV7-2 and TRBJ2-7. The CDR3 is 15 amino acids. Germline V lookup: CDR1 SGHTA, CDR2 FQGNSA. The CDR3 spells CASSLVTSKESEQYF. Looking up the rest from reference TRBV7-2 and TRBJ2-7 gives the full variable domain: GAGVSQSPSNKVTEKGKDVELRCDPISGHTALYWYRQSLGQGLEFLIYFQGNSAPDKSGLPSDRFSAERTGGSVSTLTIQRTQQEDSAVYLCASSLVTSKESEQYFGPGTRLTVT.

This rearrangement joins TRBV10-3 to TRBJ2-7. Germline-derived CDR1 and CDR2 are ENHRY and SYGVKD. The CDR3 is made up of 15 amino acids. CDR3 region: CAISESYGRLYEQYF.

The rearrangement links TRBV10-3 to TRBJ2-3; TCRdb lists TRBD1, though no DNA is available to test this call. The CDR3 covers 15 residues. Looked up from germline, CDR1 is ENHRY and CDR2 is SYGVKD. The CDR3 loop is CAAAPGQGSGDTQYF.

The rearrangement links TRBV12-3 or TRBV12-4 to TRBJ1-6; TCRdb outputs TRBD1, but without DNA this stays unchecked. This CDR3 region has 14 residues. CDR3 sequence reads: CASSPDRDNSPLHF.

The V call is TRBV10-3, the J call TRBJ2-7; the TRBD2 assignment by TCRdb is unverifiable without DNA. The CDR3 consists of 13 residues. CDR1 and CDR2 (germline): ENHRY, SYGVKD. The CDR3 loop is CAISSGTIYEQYF.

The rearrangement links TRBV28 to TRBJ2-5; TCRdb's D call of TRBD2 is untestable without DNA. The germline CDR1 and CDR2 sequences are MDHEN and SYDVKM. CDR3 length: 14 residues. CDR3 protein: CASRLTSGQETQYF.

The CDR3 spells CASSLTGVTDTQYF. The chain is built from TRBV6-2 or TRBV6-3 and TRBJ2-3; TCRdb proposes TRBD2, but this gene call is untestable without DNA. The CDR3 has 14 residues. Germline loops: CDR1 MNHEY, CDR2 SVGEGT.

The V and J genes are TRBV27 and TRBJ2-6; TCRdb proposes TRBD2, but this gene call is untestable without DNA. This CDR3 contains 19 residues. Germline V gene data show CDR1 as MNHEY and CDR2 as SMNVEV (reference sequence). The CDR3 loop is CASSVLISGRASGANVLTF.

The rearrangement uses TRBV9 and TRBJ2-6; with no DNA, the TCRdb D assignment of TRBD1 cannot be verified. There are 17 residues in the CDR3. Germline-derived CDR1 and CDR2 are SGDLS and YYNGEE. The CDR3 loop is CASSPSGGPSGANVLTF.

The CDR3 loop reads CSAADREGYNEQFF. The V and J genes are TRBV20-1 and TRBJ2-1; TCRdb selects TRBD1, and the lack of DNA leaves this call unchecked. CDR3 length: 14 residues. Germline CDR1 and CDR2: DFQATT and SNEGSKA (reference sequence).